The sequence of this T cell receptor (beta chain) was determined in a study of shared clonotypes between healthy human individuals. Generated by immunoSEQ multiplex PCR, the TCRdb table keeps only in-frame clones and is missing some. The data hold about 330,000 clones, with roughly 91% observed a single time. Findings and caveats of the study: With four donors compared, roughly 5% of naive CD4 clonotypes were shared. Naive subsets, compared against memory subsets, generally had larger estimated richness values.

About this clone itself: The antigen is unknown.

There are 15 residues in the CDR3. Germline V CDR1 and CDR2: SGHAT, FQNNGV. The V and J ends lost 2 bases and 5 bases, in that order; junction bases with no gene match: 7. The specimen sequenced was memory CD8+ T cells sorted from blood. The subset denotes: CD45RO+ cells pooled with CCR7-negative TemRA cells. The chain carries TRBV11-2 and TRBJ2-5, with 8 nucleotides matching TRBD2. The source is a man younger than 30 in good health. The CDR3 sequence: CASSLLSGAGETQYF. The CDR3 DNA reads TGTGCCAGCAGCTTACTTAGCGGGGCGGGGGAGACCCAGTACTTC.